This T cell receptor beta chain originates from a study of shared clonotypes between healthy human individuals. Points from the study as a whole: Clonotypes shared by all four sorted-subset donors had higher generation probabilities than non-shared clonotypes. Even with large depth, rarefaction showed that sorted-subset sequencing was incomplete.

Measured with immunoSEQ multiplex PCR; TCRdb has only the in-frame clones, and not every one. The sample includes about 600,000 clones, roughly 98% of them seen just once. The CDR3 covers 13 residues. Germline V gene data show CDR1 as MGHDK and CDR2 as SYGVNS. The germline V and J ends were trimmed by 4 bases and 5 bases, with 11 bases remaining between them. Regarding this clone: Its antigen is currently unknown.

Terminally differentiated effector memory CD45RA+ cells were excluded by CCR7 positive selection of CD45RO-negative cells. All participating donors were Caucasian adults from Nashville, Tennessee. The genes are TRBV25-1 and TRBJ1-1, with D unclear. The source of this sequence is a young man in good health. The sequenced sample was naive CD8+ T cells sorted from blood. The DNA of the CDR3 is TGTGCCAGCAGTGGTTCCGTGGAGACTGAAGCTTTCTTT. Its protein product is CASSGSVETEAFF.